The 5 T cell receptor beta chains below all came from one sample that was sequenced in a study of somatic mutations in cytotoxic T cells in rheumatoid arthritis (dated by TCRdb to between 2016 and 2019). Preparation of the library involved the immunoSEQ multiplex PCR assay. Drawn from immuneACCESS, this table holds only the in-frame rearrangements with V and J called that TCRdb kept. Clones are partly lost; checked studies trace under half to an unresolved V gene and leave the rest unexplained. The sample table shows 10,000 to 12,000 clones, and more than 70% are seen once. In total, the top ten clones hold about 12% of the sample. Sequenced: CD8+ T cells sorted from blood. These receptors were collected from an adult with rheumatoid arthritis.

This clone was counted a few times. The CDR3 spells CASSQVNGNQPQHF. As DNA, the CDR3 is TGCGCCAGCAGCCAAGTGAATGGCAATCAGCCCCAGCATTTT. The rearrangement joins TRBV4-1 to TRBJ1-5; D is unresolved. The CDR3 runs to 14 residues. Trimming pared 1 base from V and 2 bases from J, leaving 6 bases between. In germline, CDR1 is MGHRA, CDR2 YSYEKL.

The chain joins TRBV6-5 to TRBJ2-7, with 7 bases matching TRBD2. This CDR3 has 13 residues. Trimming cost V 2 bases and J 6 bases; bases outside gene matches: 4. Germline CDR1 MNHEY, CDR2 SVGAGI. The CDR3 sequence: CASSYGGVGEQYF. The CDR3 bases are TGTGCCAGCAGTTACGGGGGGGTAGGCGAGCAGTACTTC.

The chain carries TRBV6-1 and TRBJ2-7, with unresolved D. Trimming removed 6 bases from V and 0 bases from J, with 15 bases in between. Germline V gives CDR1 MNHNS, CDR2 SASEGT. This CDR3 is 15 amino acids long. The CDR3 is CASRYVRASSYEQYF. In DNA, the CDR3 is TGTGCCAGCAGATACGTTAGGGCAAGCTCCTACGAGCAGTACTTC.

The chain uses TRBV7-9 and TRBJ2-2, with D uncertain. This CDR3 is 15 amino acids long. Germline-derived CDR1 and CDR2 are SEHNR and FQNEAQ (reference sequence). V was pared by 3 bases and J by 3 bases, with 11 bases between. CDR3 amino acids: CASSFELGYTGELFF. CDR3 sequence (DNA): TGTGCCAGCAGCTTTGAGCTAGGTTACACCGGGGAGCTGTTTTTT. Complete variable domain (other parts from reference TRBV7-9 and TRBJ2-2): DTGVSQNPRHKITKRGQNVTFRCDPISEHNRLYWYRQTLGQGPEFLTYFQNEAQLEKSRLLSDRFSAERPKGSFSTLEIQRTEQGDSAMYLCASSFELGYTGELFFGEGSRLTVL.

The chain uses TRBV19 and TRBJ2-7; tentative D call: TRBD1 (6 bases). V was clipped by 1 base and J by 0 bases, with 10 bases between them. Germline-derived CDR1 and CDR2 are LNHDA and SQIVND (reference sequence). The CDR3 sequence is 15 residues long. This CDR3 reads CASSIGQGFSYEQYF. DNA for the CDR3: TGTGCCAGTAGTATAGGGCAGGGGTTCTCCTACGAGCAGTACTTC.